The T cell receptor beta chain described here comes from a study of blood T cells in healthy people across ages. Next came a second PCR, run for about 6 to 12 cycles, which used a sample-barcoded 5' primer along with a J-beta primer mix. Every single cDNA molecule received a tag from a template-switch adaptor with 12 random nucleotides. Researchers report that each sample yielded at least 2.5 million CDR3-containing paired-end reads. TCRdb fed the 5' RACE reads into MiXCR, producing one record per CDR3 protein. Among a few hundred thousand distinct CDR3 sequences listed, about 29% were seen once. The CDR3 contains 15 residues. Trimming removed 3 bases at V and 1 base at J, with 11 bases between. Aged roughly 6 to 95, donors were systemically healthy Caucasians from Russia. These data are also associated with another study on T cells of mothers and their children. That investigation notes: Each child gave about 3 million TCR beta CDR3 reads (each mother, over 10 million).

The sequence was collected from a boy between 2 and 10 years old in good health. The specimen sequenced was blood. This sequence joins TRBV12-3 or TRBV12-4 and TRBJ2-3, with a tentative D call TRBD2 (6 bases). CDR3 sequence (DNA): TGTGCCAGCAGTTTTCGTAGCGGTGGCACAGATACGCAGTATTTT. The encoded protein is CASSFRSGGTDTQYF.